A selection of T cell receptor beta chains follows, all from one sample in a study of T cells in Graves' hyperthyroidism and ophthalmopathy. Each CDR3 protein gets one entry after TCRdb re-called the multiplex PCR reads with MiXCR. The sample shows about 500,000 distinct CDR3 sequences, over 15% of them seen only once. Sequenced input: blood. The source of these receptors is a woman aged 18 to 35 with Graves' ophthalmopathy. Both conserved end residues are part of each CDR3. Fields, in order: D gene, V gene, J gene, clone size, CDR3 protein, CDR3 DNA. A D gene is named only where the DNA matches it firmly. Part of the rows lack a size; the others show once, few, many or a class for expanded clones.

-	TRBV30	TRBJ1-1	few	CAWSPPGVSPMNTEAFF	TGTGCCTGGAGCCCCCCGGGGGTCTCTCCTATGAACACTGAAGCTTTCTTT
-	TRBV7-2	TRBJ1-5	many	CASSLNEGQPQHF	TGTGCCAGCAGCTTGAATGAAGGTCAGCCCCAGCATTTT
-	TRBV11-2	TRBJ2-3	many	CASRHYPGDDTQYF	TGTGCCAGCAGACACTATCCAGGGGATGATACGCAGTATTTT
TRBD1	TRBV28	TRBJ2-5	-	CASTGSEQGAGETQYF	TGTGCCAGCACTGGCTCAGAGCAGGGGGCAGGTGAGACCCAGTACTTC
TRBD2	TRBV20-1	TRBJ2-3	-	CSAPVGFGGTDTQYF	TGCAGTGCTCCGGTGGGGTTCGGGGGGACAGATACGCAGTATTTT
-	TRBV19	TRBJ1-1	-	CASTHRGLMNTEAFF	TGTGCCAGTACCCATCGTGGTCTTATGAACACTGAAGCTTTCTTT
TRBD2	TRBV20-1	TRBJ2-1	few	CSANPSGGTGDEQFF	TGCAGTGCAAACCCTAGCGGGGGGACTGGAGATGAGCAGTTCTTC
TRBD2	TRBV7-2	TRBJ2-2	-	CASSQGLAITGELFF	TGTGCCAGCAGCCAGGGACTAGCCATCACCGGGGAGCTGTTTTTT
TRBD2	TRBV11-2	TRBJ2-6	-	CASSKRLAGSGANVLTF	TGTGCCAGCAGCAAACGACTAGCGGGGTCTGGGGCCAACGTCCTGACTTTC
TRBD2	TRBV5-1	TRBJ2-3	many	CASSLADSGGTTDTQYF	TGCGCCAGCAGCTTGGCCGATAGCGGGGGAACCACAGATACGCAGTATTTT
TRBD2	TRBV28	TRBJ2-7	many	CASSGLAYSYEQYF	TGTGCCAGCAGTGGACTAGCGTATTCCTACGAGCAGTACTTC
TRBD2	TRBV27	TRBJ2-3	-	CASSLIGGESAAQYF	TGTGCCAGCAGTTTAATCGGGGGGGAGTCCGCGGCGCAGTATTTT
TRBD1	TRBV6-2/TRBV6-3	TRBJ2-1	-	CASCWDSYNEQFF	TGTGCCAGCTGTTGGGACAGCTACAATGAGCAGTTCTTC
TRBD1	TRBV15	TRBJ1-4	many	CATSSLVLTGGEKLFF	TGTGCCACCAGCAGCCTCGTCCTAACAGGGGGTGAAAAACTGTTTTTT
-	TRBV27	TRBJ1-5	few	CASRHTGNNQPQHF	TGTGCCAGCAGACATACAGGGAACAATCAGCCCCAGCATTTT
TRBD1	TRBV6-1	TRBJ1-4	-	CASSEGTGGEKLFF	TGTGCCAGCAGTGAAGGGACAGGGGGGGAAAAACTGTTTTTT
-	TRBV7-8	TRBJ1-4	many	CASSLAHGSINEKLFF	TGTGCCAGCAGCTTAGCCCATGGCAGCATTAATGAAAAACTGTTTTTT
TRBD1	TRBV28	TRBJ2-1	few	CASSRDRGLSEQFF	TGTGCCAGCAGTCGGGACAGGGGGCTTAGTGAGCAGTTCTTC
-	TRBV29-1	TRBJ1-1	-	CSALNDVTEAFF	TGCAGCGCCCTAAATGACGTGACTGAAGCTTTCTTT
TRBD2	TRBV28	TRBJ2-3	-	CASSLGTTGPPSTDTQYF	TGTGCCAGCAGTCTCGGGACTACCGGGCCTCCTAGCACAGATACGCAGTATTTT
TRBD1	TRBV6-1	TRBJ2-5	many	CASSHKGAGTEYQETQYF	TGTGCCAGCAGCCATAAGGGGGCCGGGACAGAGTACCAAGAGACCCAGTACTTC
-	TRBV20-1	TRBJ1-4	-	CSASLGPVEKLFF	TGCAGTGCTAGCCTCGGGCCGGTGGAAAAACTGTTTTTT
TRBD2	TRBV6-1	TRBJ2-3	-	CATLPTSGRTDTQYF	TGTGCCACCCTACCAACTAGCGGGAGAACAGATACGCAGTATTTT
-	TRBV3-1	TRBJ2-7	-	CASSASELYEQYF	TGTGCCAGCAGCGCTTCGGAACTCTACGAGCAGTACTTC
-	TRBV2	TRBJ1-5	-	CASSEDHLNQPQHF	TGTGCCAGCAGTGAAGATCATCTCAATCAGCCCCAGCATTTT
TRBD1	TRBV28	TRBJ1-2	-	CASSLLPGQGGYTF	TGTGCCAGCAGTCTACTTCCGGGACAGGGTGGCTACACCTTC
TRBD1	TRBV12-3/TRBV12-4	TRBJ1-3	many	CASSLARRDRGWLSTIYF	TGTGCCAGCAGTTTAGCGAGGCGGGACAGGGGTTGGTTGTCCACCATATATTTT
TRBD2	TRBV7-9	TRBJ2-1	-	CASSSIAGGRANEQFF	TGTGCCAGCAGCTCTATAGCGGGGGGGCGGGCGAATGAGCAGTTCTTC
TRBD2	TRBV7-8	TRBJ2-7	-	CASSFNSGSYRSYEQYF	TGTGCCAGCAGCTTCAATAGCGGGAGTTACCGGAGCTACGAGCAGTACTTC
-	TRBV20-1	TRBJ1-6	-	CSAPGGDWTPLHF	TGCAGTGCCCCGGGTGGGGATTGGACACCCCTCCACTTT